This TCR beta chain derives from a study of blood T cell repertoires in COVID-19. Turning to the study itself: The analysed material was cDNA or gDNA that came from T cells, B-cell-depleted T cells, or PBMCs.

Authors' analysis steps: Estimates of nucleated cell counts were drawn from the amplification of reference gene primers. This table comes from immunoSEQ multiplex PCR, and its TCRdb copy is limited to in-frame clones, with some not included. V, J and clone size were drawn from that table, and D and trimming were deduced from the DNA. The sample has 200,000 to 250,000 clones; about 90% are singletons. This CDR3 comprises 12 residues. The V gene's germline CDR1 is KGHDR and CDR2 SFDVKD. Between the trimmed V and J ends, which lost 4 bases and 7 bases, there was a span of 9 bases. The gene calls are TRBV24-1 and TRBJ1-2; D might be TRBD1 (5 bases). This clonotype originated in a man aged 18 to 29 with active or convalescent COVID-19. Sequencing used peripheral blood. DNA of the CDR3: TGTGCCACCAGTGACCCAGGGTTTGGCTACACCTTC. Protein: CATSDPGFGYTF.